This entry lists 28 T cell receptor beta chains sequenced from one sample in a study of Ad26.COV2.S vaccination and SARS-CoV-2 variants. The protocol was immunoSEQ multiplex PCR, while the TCRdb copy is restricted to in-frame clones and leaves out a portion. The sample holds around 300,000 clones, about 86% seen once. Treatment reported: 15 to 20 received Ad26.COV2.S at low or high dose, single or two shots; several received placebo; per-sample allocation not given. Samples were taken on day 63 after the first vaccine or placebo injection. Material: peripheral blood, obtained in a trial of Ad26.COV2.S vaccine versus placebo. The receptor source for this set is a person aged 18 to 65 who received the Ad26.COV2.S COVID-19 vaccine or a placebo.

The chain uses TRBV11-1 and TRBJ2-1; tentative D call: TRBD1 (6 bases). The CDR3 has 13 residues. CDR1 SGHAT and CDR2 FQDESV come from the germline V gene (reference sequence). The V end was cut by 3 bases, the J end by 9 bases, with 12 bases between. CDR3 in DNA: TGTGCCAGCAGCTTGGACAGTATCAGTGAGCAGTTCTTC. Translated, it gives CASSLDSISEQFF.

The rearrangement links TRBV11-2 to TRBJ2-7; a weak D match, TRBD1 (6 bases). Trimming took 1 base from V and 7 from J, leaving 14 bases between them. The germline CDR1 and CDR2 sequences are SGHAT and FQNNGV. This CDR3 comprises 14 residues. CDR3 nucleotide sequence: TGTGCCAGCAGCTTAGTACAGGGCGAGGGGGAGCAGTACTTC. Translation gives CASSLVQGEGEQYF.

The V call is TRBV5-6, the J call TRBJ2-7; D remains ambiguous. With 2 bases removed from V and 6 bases from J, the gap between germline ends came to 6 bases. Germline V CDR1 and CDR2: SGHDT, YYEEEE. The CDR3 contains 11 residues. The DNA for the CDR3 is TGTGCCAGCAGCTTCTTAAGCGAGCAGTACTTC. It is translated as CASSFLSEQYF.

V gene TRBV13 combines with J gene TRBJ1-3; D gene ambiguous. The germline gives CDR1 PRHDT, CDR2 FYEKMQ (reference sequence). The CDR3 has 15 amino acids. Trimming took 0 bases from V and 0 from J, leaving 6 bases between them. The CDR3 region has the DNA TGTGCCAGCAGCTTAGGGTTGGCCTCTGGAAACACCATATATTTT. This encodes CASSLGLASGNTIYF.

The V and J genes are TRBV19 and TRBJ2-1; tentative D call: TRBD1 (7 bases). This CDR3 contains 15 residues. The germline V and J ends were trimmed by 3 bases and 4 bases, with 13 bases remaining between them. Germline V gene sequence: CDR1 LNHDA, CDR2 SQIVND (reference sequence). This CDR3 is CASSILQGGYNEQFF. The CDR3 DNA reads TGTGCCAGTAGTATCCTGCAGGGGGGTTACAATGAGCAGTTCTTC.

The J gene is TRBJ2-1, the V gene TRBV19; either TRBD1 or TRBD2 may supply D (5 bases each). This CDR3 is built from 15 residues. The germline gives CDR1 LNHDA, CDR2 SQIVND (reference sequence). V was shortened by 7 bases and J by 6 bases, with 19 bases between the two germline ends. In nucleotides, the CDR3 is TGTGCCAGTACCCCAGGGACCACTACCATCAATGAGCAGTTCTTC. Translated, it gives CASTPGTTTINEQFF. Full variable domain (remainder filled in from reference TRBV19 and TRBJ2-1): DGGITQSPKYLFRKEGQNVTLSCEQNLNHDAMYWYRQDPGQGLRLIYYSQIVNDFQKGDIAEGYSVSREKKESFPLTVTSAQKNPTAFYLCASTPGTTTINEQFFGPGTRLTVL.

This clone was detected a few times. The rearrangement uses TRBV30 and TRBJ2-5; D gene ambiguous. This CDR3 comprises 15 residues. The germline V gene has CDR1 GTSNPN and CDR2 SVGIG (reference sequence). Trimming took off 5 bases at V and 1 base at J, with 17 bases between the two ends. The CDR3 DNA reads as TGTGCCTGGGGTGGGCCCAATATGCTCCAAGAGACCCAGTACTTC. Its translation is CAWGGPNMLQETQYF.

The V and J genes are TRBV7-2 and TRBJ1-1; D perhaps matches TRBD1 (5 bases). Germline-derived CDR1 and CDR2 are SGHTA and FQGNSA. The CDR3 has 16 residues. V was cut by 5 bases and J by 3 bases, with 19 bases left in between. The CDR3 region has the DNA TGTGCCAGCAGCCTACTCAGGGTTAATAGTGACACTGAAGCTTTCTTT. Its protein is CASSLLRVNSDTEAFF.

This sequence joins TRBV9 and TRBJ1-2; perhaps TRBD1 as D (6 bases). Germline V CDR1 and CDR2: SGDLS, YYNGEE. The CDR3 runs 15 residues. With 4 bases removed from V and 0 bases from J, the gap between germline ends came to 13 bases. The CDR3 DNA sequence: TGTGCCAGCAGCCCACGACAGGCCTCTAACTATGGCTACACCTTC. It is translated as CASSPRQASNYGYTF.

This clone was seen a single time. The chain is built from TRBV7-2 and TRBJ2-5; the D gene could be TRBD1 or TRBD2 (6 bases each). Germline V gene lookup returns CDR1 SGHTA and CDR2 FQGNSA. The CDR3 length is 15 residues. The ends were cut back, 7 bases at V and 4 bases at J, with 19 bases in the middle. CDR3 sequence (DNA): TGTGCCAGCAACTACAATGGGGGGCTGCGAGAGACCCAGTACTTC. This translates into CASNYNGGLRETQYF.

This chain joins TRBV10-3 and TRBJ2-7; 11 bases are a match to TRBD1. This CDR3 region has 14 residues. Trimming took 6 bases from V and 5 from J; bases not matched to a gene: 6. CDR1 is ENHRY, CDR2 SYGVKD, per germline. The CDR3 DNA sequence: TGTGCCATCAGGAGGACAGGGGGCAAAGACGAGCAGTACTTC. Encoded protein: CAIRRTGGKDEQYF.

The chain joins TRBV2 to TRBJ1-2; the match to TRBD1 covers 9 bases. The CDR3 spans 15 residues. CDR1 SNHLY and CDR2 FYNNEI come from the germline V gene. The trim removed 7 bases at V and 7 bases at J, leaving 13 bases unmatched. The CDR3 loop reads CASNTRTGEEGGYTF. Here the CDR3 DNA reads TGTGCCAGCAACACCCGGACAGGGGAGGAAGGTGGCTACACCTTC. Based on the CDR3 plus reference TRBV2 and TRBJ1-2, the full variable domain is EPEVTQTPSHQVTQMGQEVILRCVPISNHLYFYWYRQILGQKVEFLVSFYNNEISEKSEIFDDQFSVERPDGSNFTLKIRSTKLEDSAMYFCASNTRTGEEGGYTFGSGTRLTVV.

The chain couples TRBV19 to TRBJ1-4, with TRBD1 as a possible D gene (5 bases). Germline V gene sequence: CDR1 LNHDA, CDR2 SQIVND (reference sequence). There are 15 residues in the CDR3. V lost 5 bases and J 7 bases, leaving 17 bases between the germline ends. In nucleotides, the CDR3 is TGTGCCAGTAGTCCGAGGACATTACGGGGTGAAAAACTGTTTTTT. Residues: CASSPRTLRGEKLFF.

The V call is TRBV5-1, the J call TRBJ2-2; either TRBD1 or TRBD2 may fit D (5 bases each). This CDR3 is 17 amino acids long. V lost 4 bases, J lost 8 bases, and 24 bases lay in between. Germline V CDR1 and CDR2: SGHRS, YFSETQ. The CDR3 loop is CASSPGRSRPARGELFF. The CDR3 DNA reads as TGCGCCAGCAGCCCAGGGAGAAGCAGGCCCGCCAGGGGGGAGCTGTTTTTT.

CDR3 residues: CASSLGLAGGLEQYF. CDR3 nucleotide sequence: TGTGCCAGCAGCCTGGGACTAGCGGGGGGCCTCGAGCAGTACTTC. The rearrangement uses TRBV7-9 and TRBJ2-7, with TRBD2 identical over 15 bases. The V gene's germline CDR1 is SEHNR and CDR2 FQNEAQ (reference sequence). J gave up 6 bases and V 5 bases, and 5 bases lay outside the gene matches. The CDR3 has 15 amino acids.

The chain recombines TRBV19 with TRBJ2-1; TRBD2 aligns across 9 bases. The trim removed 5 bases at V and 0 bases at J, leaving 11 bases unmatched. The germline V gene encodes CDR1 LNHDA and CDR2 SQIVND (reference sequence). The CDR3 is 18 amino acids. CDR3 coding DNA: TGTGCCAGTAGTTTATGGCTAGCGGGACCCGTCTCCTACAATGAGCAGTTCTTC. Translated: CASSLWLAGPVSYNEQFF. The whole variable domain, remainder taken from reference TRBV19 and TRBJ2-1, is DGGITQSPKYLFRKEGQNVTLSCEQNLNHDAMYWYRQDPGQGLRLIYYSQIVNDFQKGDIAEGYSVSREKKESFPLTVTSAQKNPTAFYLCASSLWLAGPVSYNEQFFGPGTRLTVL.

The chain recombines TRBV7-9 with TRBJ2-2, with D perhaps matching TRBD1 (6 bases). There are 15 residues in the CDR3. V was clipped by 3 bases and J by 1 base, with 9 bases between them. Germline V lookup: CDR1 SEHNR, CDR2 FQNEAQ (reference sequence). The CDR3 loop is CASSFPRGNTGELFF. In DNA, the CDR3 is TGTGCCAGCAGCTTTCCCAGGGGGAACACCGGGGAGCTGTTTTTT.

A few counts support this clone. The chain links TRBV10-1 to TRBJ2-2; D is unresolved. CDR3 length equals 14 residues. Between the trimmed V and J ends, which lost 3 bases and 0 bases, there was a span of 5 bases. The germline V gene has CDR1 WNHNN and CDR2 SYGVQD (reference sequence). CDR3 sequence (DNA): TGCGCCAGCAGTGATCCACCGAACACCGGGGAGCTGTTTTTT. Its protein product is CASSDPPNTGELFF.

In this sample, this clone turned up once. V gene TRBV11-2 combines with J gene TRBJ1-2; the D is unclear. The CDR3 is 14 amino acids. Germline V gene lookup returns CDR1 SGHAT and CDR2 FQNNGV. The V end lost 3 bases, the J end lost 1 base, and 9 bases lay between the germline ends. The CDR3 bases are TGTGCCAGCAGCTTGGACGGCTTTAACTATGGCTACACCTTC. Residues: CASSLDGFNYGYTF.

The V call is TRBV28, the J call TRBJ2-4; unclear D gene. V lost 5 bases and J 4 bases, leaving 9 bases between the germline ends. The CDR3 contains 13 residues. In germline, CDR1 is MDHEN, CDR2 SYDVKM. In DNA, the CDR3 is TGTGCCAGCAGTCCTCACACGAAAAACATTCAGTACTTC. Translating it yields CASSPHTKNIQYF.

Details on this clone: Distinct nucleotide sequences in the sample also encode this CDR3. The rearrangement joins TRBV12-3 or TRBV12-4 to TRBJ2-7; D perhaps matches TRBD2 (5 bases). Trimming stripped 3 bases from V and 4 bases from J, with 7 bases between. This CDR3 is built from 12 residues. The CDR3 region has the DNA TGTGCCAGCAGTTTTTCGGGGTACGAGCAGTACTTC. Translated, it gives CASSFSGYEQYF.

CDR3 sequence: CASRPLSGTNQPQHF. The CDR3 DNA follows: TGTGCCAGTAGACCCCTTTCCGGGACAAATCAGCCCCAGCATTTT. This chain links TRBV19 with TRBJ1-5, with TRBD1 as a possible D gene (6 bases). The CDR3 runs 15 residues. Germline CDR1 is LNHDA and CDR2 is SQIVND (reference sequence). V shed 6 bases and J shed 4 bases, with 16 bases lying between them. Together with reference TRBV19 and TRBJ1-5, the CDR3 gives the full variable domain: DGGITQSPKYLFRKEGQNVTLSCEQNLNHDAMYWYRQDPGQGLRLIYYSQIVNDFQKGDIAEGYSVSREKKESFPLTVTSAQKNPTAFYLCASRPLSGTNQPQHFGDGTRLSIL.

J is TRBJ1-4 and V is TRBV5-5; D gene ambiguous. Trimming pared 2 bases from V and 2 bases from J, leaving 10 bases between. Germline V lookup: CDR1 SGHKS, CDR2 YYEKEE (reference sequence). The CDR3 extends over 15 amino acids. DNA of the CDR3: TGTGCCAGCAGCTTAGGGCTCGTTACTAATGAAAAACTGTTTTTT. Encoded protein: CASSLGLVTNEKLFF.

This chain joins TRBV7-9 and TRBJ1-1, with a possible D match to TRBD1 (5 bases). The CDR3 sequence is 13 residues long. Per germline, CDR1 SEHNR and CDR2 FQNEAQ (reference sequence). Trimming took 5 bases from V and 4 from J, leaving 11 bases between them. Here the CDR3 DNA reads TGTGCCAGCAGCCCTGCGGGGGGCACTGAAGCTTTCTTT. Its translation is CASSPAGGTEAFF.

This clone occurred a few times. The chain carries TRBV14 and TRBJ2-2; D is unclear. V was trimmed by 2 bases and J by 8 bases, leaving 12 bases between them. The germline CDR1 and CDR2 sequences are SGHDN and FVKESK. The CDR3 sequence is 14 residues long. In DNA, the CDR3 is TGTGCCAGCAGCCAAATTTTCGGATTGGGGGAGCTGTTTTTT. Translation gives CASSQIFGLGELFF. Full variable domain (outside the CDR3, taken from reference TRBV14 and TRBJ2-2): EAGVTQFPSHSVIEKGQTVTLRCDPISGHDNLYWYRRVMGKEIKFLLHFVKESKQDESGMPNNRFLAERTGGTYSTLKVQPAELEDSGVYFCASSQIFGLGELFFGEGSRLTVL.

The rearrangement joins TRBV5-1 to TRBJ1-2; 8 nucleotides match TRBD1. Germline lookup yields CDR1 SGHRS and CDR2 YFSETQ. This CDR3 has 14 residues. V dropped 1 base and J dropped 7; count of bases not matched to a gene: 6. Here the CDR3 DNA reads TGCGCCAGCAGCTTGACAGGGGGAGAGGGTGGCTACACCTTC. It yields the protein CASSLTGGEGGYTF.

The chain combines TRBV24-1 with TRBJ2-1; TRBD1 matches 7 bases. V was clipped by 4 bases and J by 2 bases; unmatched bases: 4. The CDR3 spans 15 residues. Germline CDR1 reads KGHDR; CDR2 reads SFDVKD. Here the CDR3 reads CATSDAQGTYNEQFF. CDR3 sequence (DNA): TGTGCCACCAGTGACGCACAGGGGACCTACAATGAGCAGTTCTTC.

The chain couples TRBV11-2 to TRBJ2-1, with 16 bases that match TRBD2. This CDR3 contains 17 residues. Per the germline V gene, CDR1 is SGHAT and CDR2 is FQNNGV. V gave up 2 bases and J gave up 5 bases; unmatched junction bases: 3. This CDR3 is CASSLQGTSGRDNEQFF. Written as DNA, the CDR3 is TGTGCCAGCAGCTTACAGGGGACTAGCGGGAGGGACAATGAGCAGTTCTTC.